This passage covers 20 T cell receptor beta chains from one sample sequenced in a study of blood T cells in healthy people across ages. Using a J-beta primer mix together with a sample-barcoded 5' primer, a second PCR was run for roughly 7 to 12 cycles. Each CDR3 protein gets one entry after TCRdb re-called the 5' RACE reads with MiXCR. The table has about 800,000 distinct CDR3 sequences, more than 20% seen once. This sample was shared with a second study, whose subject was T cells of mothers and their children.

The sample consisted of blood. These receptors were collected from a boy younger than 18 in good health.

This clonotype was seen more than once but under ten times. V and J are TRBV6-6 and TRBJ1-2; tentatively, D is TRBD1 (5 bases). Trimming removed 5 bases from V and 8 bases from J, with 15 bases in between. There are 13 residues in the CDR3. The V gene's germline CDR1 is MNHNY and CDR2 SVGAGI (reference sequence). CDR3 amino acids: CASSRDSYGGYTF. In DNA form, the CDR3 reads TGTGCCAGCAGTAGGGACTCCTATGGAGGCTACACCTTC.

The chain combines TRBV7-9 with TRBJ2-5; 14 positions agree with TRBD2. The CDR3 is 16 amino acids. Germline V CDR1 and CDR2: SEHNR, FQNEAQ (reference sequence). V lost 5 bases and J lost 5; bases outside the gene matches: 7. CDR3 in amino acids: CASSLRLAGGLETQYF. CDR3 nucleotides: TGTGCCAGCAGCCTGCGACTAGCGGGAGGGCTCGAGACCCAGTACTTC.

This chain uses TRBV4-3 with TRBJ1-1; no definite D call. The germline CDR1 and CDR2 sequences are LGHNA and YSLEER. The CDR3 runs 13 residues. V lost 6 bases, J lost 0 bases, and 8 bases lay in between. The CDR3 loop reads CASSITVNTEAFF. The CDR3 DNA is TGCGCCAGCAGTATAACGGTGAACACTGAAGCTTTCTTT.

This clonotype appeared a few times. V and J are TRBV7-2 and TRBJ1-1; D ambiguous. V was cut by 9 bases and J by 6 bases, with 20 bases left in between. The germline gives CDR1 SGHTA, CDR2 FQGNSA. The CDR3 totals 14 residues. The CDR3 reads CASRWESGRPEAFF. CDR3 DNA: TGTGCCAGTAGGTGGGAGAGTGGTCGGCCTGAAGCTTTCTTT.

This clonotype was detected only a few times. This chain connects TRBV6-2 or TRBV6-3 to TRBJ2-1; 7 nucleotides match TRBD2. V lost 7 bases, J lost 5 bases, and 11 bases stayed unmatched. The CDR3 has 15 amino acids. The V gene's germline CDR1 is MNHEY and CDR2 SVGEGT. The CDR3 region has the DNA TGTGCCAGCACCGACGGGGGGTTTTGGGACAATGAGCAGTTCTTC. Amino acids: CASTDGGFWDNEQFF.

The CDR3 region has the DNA TGTGCCAGCAGCCGGGGGCAGGGCAATGAGCAGTTCTTC. Its translation: CASSRGQGNEQFF. This chain uses TRBV2 with TRBJ2-1; TRBD1 or TRBD2 may be the D gene (6 bases each). The CDR3 is 13 amino acids. The germline gives CDR1 SNHLY, CDR2 FYNNEI. V was clipped by 6 bases and J by 6 bases, with 12 bases between them. Looking up the rest from reference TRBV2 and TRBJ2-1 gives the full variable domain: EPEVTQTPSHQVTQMGQEVILRCVPISNHLYFYWYRQILGQKVEFLVSFYNNEISEKSEIFDDQFSVERPDGSNFTLKIRSTKLEDSAMYFCASSRGQGNEQFFGPGTRLTVL.

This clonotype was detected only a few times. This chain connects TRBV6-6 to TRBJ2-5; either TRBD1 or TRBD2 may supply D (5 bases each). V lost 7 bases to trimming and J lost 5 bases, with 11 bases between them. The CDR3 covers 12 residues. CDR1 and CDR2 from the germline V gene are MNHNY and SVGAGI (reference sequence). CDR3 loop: CASMSWGETQYF. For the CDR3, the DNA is TGTGCCAGCATGTCCTGGGGGGAGACCCAGTACTTC.

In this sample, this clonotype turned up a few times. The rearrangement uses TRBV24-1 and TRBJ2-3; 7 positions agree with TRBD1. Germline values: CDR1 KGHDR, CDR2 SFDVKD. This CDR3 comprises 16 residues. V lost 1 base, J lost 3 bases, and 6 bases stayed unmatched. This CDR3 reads CATSDLWQGDTDTQYF. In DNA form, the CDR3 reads TGTGCCACCAGTGATTTATGGCAGGGGGATACAGATACGCAGTATTTT.

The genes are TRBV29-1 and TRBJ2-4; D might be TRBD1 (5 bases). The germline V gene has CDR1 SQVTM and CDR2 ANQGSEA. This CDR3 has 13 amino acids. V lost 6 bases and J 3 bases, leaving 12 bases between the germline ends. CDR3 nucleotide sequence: TGCAGCGTCACCGGACAAGACAAAAACATTCAGTACTTC. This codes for CSVTGQDKNIQYF.

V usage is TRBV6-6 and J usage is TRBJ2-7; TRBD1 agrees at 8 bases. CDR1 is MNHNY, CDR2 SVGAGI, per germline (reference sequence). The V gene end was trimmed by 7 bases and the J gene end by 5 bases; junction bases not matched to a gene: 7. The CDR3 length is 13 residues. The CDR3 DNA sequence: TGTGCCAGCAACAACAGGGGGGAGGACGAGCAGTACTTC. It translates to CASNNRGEDEQYF.

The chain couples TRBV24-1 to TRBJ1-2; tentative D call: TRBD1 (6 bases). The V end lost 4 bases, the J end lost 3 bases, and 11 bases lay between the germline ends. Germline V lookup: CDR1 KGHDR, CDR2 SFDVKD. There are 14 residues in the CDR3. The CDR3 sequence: CATSDEPGDYGYTF. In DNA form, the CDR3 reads TGTGCCACCAGTGACGAACCAGGGGACTATGGCTACACCTTC.

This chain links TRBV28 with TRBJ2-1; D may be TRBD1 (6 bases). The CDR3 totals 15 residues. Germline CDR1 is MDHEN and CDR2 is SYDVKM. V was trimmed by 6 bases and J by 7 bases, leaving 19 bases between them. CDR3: CASSPQQGIRNEQFF. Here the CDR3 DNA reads TGTGCCAGCAGCCCTCAACAGGGAATAAGGAATGAGCAGTTCTTC. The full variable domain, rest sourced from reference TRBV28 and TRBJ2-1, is DVKVTQSSRYLVKRTGEKVFLECVQDMDHENMFWYRQDPGLGLRLIYFSYDVKMKEKGDIPEGYSVSREKKERFSLILESASTNQTSMYLCASSPQQGIRNEQFFGPGTRLTVL.

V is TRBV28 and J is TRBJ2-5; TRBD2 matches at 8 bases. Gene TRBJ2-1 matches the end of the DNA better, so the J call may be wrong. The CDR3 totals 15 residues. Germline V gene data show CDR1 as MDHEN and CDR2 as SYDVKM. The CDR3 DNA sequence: TGTGCCAGCAGTTCCCCTCGGGGGGGAGGTTATGAGCAGTTCTTC. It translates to CASSSPRGGGYEQFF.

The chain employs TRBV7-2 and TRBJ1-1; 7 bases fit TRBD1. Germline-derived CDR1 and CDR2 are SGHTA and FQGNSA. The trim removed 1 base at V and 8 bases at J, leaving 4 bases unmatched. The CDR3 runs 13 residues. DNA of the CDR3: TGTGCCAGCAGCTTAGAGGGCAGGGGGGAAGCTTTCTTT. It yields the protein CASSLEGRGEAFF.

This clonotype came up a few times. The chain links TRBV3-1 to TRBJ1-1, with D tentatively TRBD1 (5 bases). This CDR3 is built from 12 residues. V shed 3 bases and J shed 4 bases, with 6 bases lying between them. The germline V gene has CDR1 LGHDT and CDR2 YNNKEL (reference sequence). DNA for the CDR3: TGTGCCAGCAGCCAGGGGACCACTGAAGCTTTCTTT. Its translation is CASSQGTTEAFF.

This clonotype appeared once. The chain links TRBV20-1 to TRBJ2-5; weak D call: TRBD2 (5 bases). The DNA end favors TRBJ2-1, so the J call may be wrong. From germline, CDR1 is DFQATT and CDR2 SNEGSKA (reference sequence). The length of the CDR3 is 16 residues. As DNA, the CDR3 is TGCAGTGCTAGTTACGGGGTTTGGGGTCGGTACAATGAGCAGTTCTTC. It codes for CSASYGVWGRYNEQFF.

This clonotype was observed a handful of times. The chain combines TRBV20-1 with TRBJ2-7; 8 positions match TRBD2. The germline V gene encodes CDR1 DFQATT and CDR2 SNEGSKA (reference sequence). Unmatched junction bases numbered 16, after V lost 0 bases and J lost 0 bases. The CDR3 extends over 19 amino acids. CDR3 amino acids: CSARDWREAVRSSSYEQYF. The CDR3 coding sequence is TGCAGTGCTAGAGATTGGCGGGAGGCCGTCCGTTCTAGCTCCTACGAGCAGTACTTC.

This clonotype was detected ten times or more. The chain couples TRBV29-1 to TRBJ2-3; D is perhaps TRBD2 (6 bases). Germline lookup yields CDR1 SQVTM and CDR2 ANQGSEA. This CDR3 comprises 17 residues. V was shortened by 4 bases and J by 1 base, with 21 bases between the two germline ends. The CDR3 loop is CSVVFSGRRTRTDTQYF. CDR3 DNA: TGCAGCGTTGTATTTAGCGGCCGACGGACCCGCACAGATACGCAGTATTTT.

The CDR3 DNA reads as TGCAGTGCCACACCGCGACCCGGGAATTCACCCCTCCACTTT. Its protein product is CSATPRPGNSPLHF. The V gene is TRBV20-1, the J gene TRBJ1-6; D is uncertain. Germline CDR1 DFQATT, CDR2 SNEGSKA (reference sequence). There are 14 residues in the CDR3. Trimming shortened V by 6 bases and J by 7 bases, and 16 bases separated the two germline ends.

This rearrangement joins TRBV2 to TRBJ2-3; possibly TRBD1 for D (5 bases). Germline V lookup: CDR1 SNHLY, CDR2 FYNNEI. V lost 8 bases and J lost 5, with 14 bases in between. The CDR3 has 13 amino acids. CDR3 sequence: CASCTGLGDTQYF. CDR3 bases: TGTGCCAGCTGTACAGGTCTGGGAGATACGCAGTATTTT.